The present T cell receptor beta chain was sequenced within a study of spatial heterogeneity in lung cancer. Notes on the study in general: The numbers of ubiquitous and regional expanded TCRs correlated with ubiquitous and regional nonsynonymous mutations, respectively. Counts of expanded alpha and beta TCRs within tumors tracked the tumor nonsynonymous mutation count.

This clonotype was counted ten times or more. The antigen remains unidentified. Time point meaning: sample taken at primary tumor resection. CDR1 is SGHDT, CDR2 YYEEEE, per germline. The CDR3 has 15 residues. Trimming stripped 4 bases from V and 6 bases from J, with 19 bases between. TCRdb reanalysed the 5' RACE reads using MiXCR and keeps one entry per CDR3 protein. The sample lists some 16,000 distinct CDR3 sequences; 6.8% were seen once. The material sequenced was lung tumor tissue, taken at surgery. The chain recombines TRBV5-6 with TRBJ1-2; D possibly corresponds to TRBD1 (6 bases). This TCR was sampled from a female donor with early-stage non-small cell lung cancer. For the CDR3, the DNA is TGTGCCAGCAGCCCGGGGGGCCCGGGCCCGAATGGCTACACCTTC. Encoded protein: CASSPGGPGPNGYTF.